The rows below give T cell receptor beta chains drawn from one sample of a study of cytomegalovirus exposure and HLA in healthy donors. TCRdb's copy holds only in-frame clones and misses some; the assay was immunoSEQ multiplex PCR. The sample contains around 120,000 clones, about three fifths of which appear only once. The material sequenced was PBMCs. These receptor sequences come from a man aged 40-50 years in good health and CMV-seropositive. The CDR3 runs from the conserved cysteine through the conserved F or W. A row's size may be missing; if present it is once, few, many or a size class.

size: NA; V: TRBV29-1; CDR3: CSGATEDTGELFF
size: NA; V: TRBV5-1; CDR3: CASSGDFTDTQYF
size: NA; V: TRBV2; CDR3: CASSVTSGEIGELFF
size: NA; V: TRBV9; CDR3: CASSVGGVTGGNTIYF
size: NA; V: TRBV6-1; CDR3: CASSEGGKGTAFRQPQHF
size: NA; V: TRBV7-6; CDR3: CASSIVRSSSYNEQFF
size: few; V: TRBV19; CDR3: CASSITGEKLFF
size: NA; V: TRBV5-1; CDR3: CASSWTWDGGYEQYF
size: NA; V: TRBV18; CDR3: CASSPPIAGWQYF
size: NA; V: TRBV5-1; CDR3: CASSITSGTGRNIQYF
size: once; V: TRBV27; CDR3: CASSSGSPLHF
size: few; V: TRBV5-1; CDR3: CASSSGQEPNEQFF
size: NA; V: TRBV7-9; CDR3: CASSYSGVYSYEQYF
size: NA; V: TRBV7-3; CDR3: CASSLGGSIDEQYF
size: NA; V: TRBV6-5; CDR3: CASRTGTGASEQYF
size: once; V: TRBV27; CDR3: CASSLYGGTGGDNQPQHF
size: once; V: TRBV7-9; CDR3: CASSPIGQSQETQYF
size: NA; V: TRBV6-5; CDR3: CASQLAFQETQYF
size: once; V: TRBV27; CDR3: CASSSGVTYYEQYF
size: NA; V: TRBV5-1; CDR3: CARNTRLHEQFF
size: NA; V: TRBV28; CDR3: CASSSPAVHEQYF
size: NA; V: TRBV5-1; CDR3: CASSLEPDRVGGYTF
size: NA; V: TRBV7-9; CDR3: CASSLVGTGLGRPQHF
size: NA; V: TRBV27; CDR3: CASASGPRADTEAFF
size: few; V: TRBV19; CDR3: CASSSPGDSEKLFF
size: NA; V: TRBV5-6; CDR3: CASSEIQGRTDHGYTF
size: NA; V: TRBV7-3; CDR3: CASSPGLYHTDTQYF
size: NA; V: TRBV18; CDR3: CASSLDTGPSTDTQYF
size: once; V: TRBV25-1; CDR3: CASSDSRFFNYGYTF
size: NA; V: TRBV19; CDR3: CASTQTAMNTEAFF
size: NA; V: TRBV6-4; CDR3: CASSEYLAGDTQYF
size: NA; V: TRBV5-4; CDR3: CASSPSGRLQETQYF
size: NA; V: TRBV7-8; CDR3: CASSLARDLNYNEQFF
size: NA; V: TRBV6-5; CDR3: CASSYRGPNTGELFF
size: NA; V: TRBV7-3; CDR3: CASSSSGITDTQYF
size: once; V: TRBV28; CDR3: CASSPPRGWGANYGYTF
size: NA; V: TRBV27; CDR3: CASSKTGIPYEQYF
size: NA; V: TRBV6-1; CDR3: CASSAPPGTGPLTSYEQYF
size: NA; V: TRBV5-1; CDR3: CASGISVGNYGYTF
size: NA; V: TRBV28; CDR3: CASRPGQTYNEQFF
size: NA; V: TRBV2; CDR3: CASSAEAGSNQPQHF
size: few; V: TRBV7-9; CDR3: CASSLAGEEGYTF
size: once; V: TRBV11-3; CDR3: CASSRGQETQYF
size: NA; V: TRBV6-5; CDR3: CASSSPGTLTQGSYTF
size: NA; V: TRBV19; CDR3: CASSIDENQPQHF
size: NA; V: TRBV2; CDR3: CASSRTGTYEQYF
size: NA; V: TRBV27; CDR3: CASRLTGDQPQHF
size: NA; V: TRBV6-5; CDR3: CASSPGTVYEQYF
size: NA; V: TRBV7-9; CDR3: CASSGQTSGSPYEQYF
size: NA; V: TRBV18; CDR3: CASSQAGETQYF